This TCR beta chain was observed in a study of cytomegalovirus exposure and HLA in healthy donors. This CDR3 contains 15 residues. Unmatched junction bases numbered 14, after V lost 4 bases and J lost 9 bases. Germline CDR1 MNHEY, CDR2 SMNVEV (reference sequence). Study-wide results and limits: For TCR beta chains, V- and J-gene trimming was later linked to a missense DCLRE1C variant.

The study ran its PCR with 60 Vbeta and 13 Jbeta primers. TCRdb's table, derived via immunoSEQ multiplex PCR, lists solely in-frame clones and lacks some. The sample records under 150,000 clones, 81% being singletons. As to this clone: Its cognate antigen is unknown.

Sequencing was performed on PBMCs. V gene TRBV27 combines with J gene TRBJ1-2; 7 nucleotides match TRBD1. The source is a man aged 18 to 29 in good health and CMV-seronegative. The CDR3 loop is CASSSETRTGARYTF. For the CDR3, the DNA is TGTGCCAGCAGTTCAGAAACCCGAACAGGGGCTCGCTACACCTTC.